This is a list of T cell receptor beta chains from one sample in a study of blood T cell repertoires in COVID-19. Clones were read by immunoSEQ multiplex PCR, and TCRdb kept only the in-frame ones, dropping some. The table lists some 70,000 clones, around 88% of them singletons. The material sequenced was peripheral blood. These receptors were obtained from a middle-aged man with active COVID-19. The CDR3 runs from the conserved cysteine through the conserved F or W. Fields, in order: D gene, V gene, J gene, CDR3 protein. D genes are given only for firm matches.

.,TRBV6-5,TRBJ1-2,CASRPRSGYGYTF
TRBD1,TRBV30,TRBJ2-7,CAWSSGQGSHEQYF
.,TRBV29-1,TRBJ2-2,CSVARDADTGELFF
TRBD2,TRBV12-5,TRBJ2-1,CASGFGTSGDNEQFF
TRBD1,TRBV19,TRBJ2-5,CASSIVEGTASPSETQYF
.,TRBV9,TRBJ2-7,CASSVGVMYEQYF
TRBD1,TRBV7-3,TRBJ2-7,CASSRDRGSYEQYF
.,TRBV5-1,TRBJ2-3,CASSLGGVSTDTQYF
.,TRBV30,TRBJ2-7,CAWSVGDNYEQYF
TRBD1,TRBV7-9,TRBJ1-5,CASSLGTGGNQPQHF
TRBD2,TRBV7-2,TRBJ2-5,CASSLDTSGRGETQYF
TRBD1,TRBV9,TRBJ2-7,CASSVVGQGGDEQYF
.,TRBV9,TRBJ2-3,CASSVDGGGGTDTQYF
TRBD2,TRBV10-3,TRBJ2-3,CAISEGTSGTDTQYF
.,TRBV30,TRBJ2-7,CACGRRGGEQYF
.,TRBV11-2,TRBJ1-2,CASSFRSGYYGYTF
TRBD1,TRBV29-1,TRBJ2-3,CSARTGSDTQYF
.,TRBV7-2,TRBJ2-7,CASTSFERGSDEQYF
.,TRBV5-1,TRBJ2-3,CASSSDRGDTQYF
TRBD2,TRBV3-1/TRBV3-2,TRBJ2-7,CASSQLGGRSGRAYEQYF
.,TRBV2,TRBJ2-2,CASSYNILSDRTLNTGELFF
TRBD1,TRBV7-2,TRBJ1-6,CASSLGTGGLANSPLHF
.,TRBV19,TRBJ1-5,CASSIMVRSQPQHF
TRBD2,TRBV3-1/TRBV3-2,TRBJ2-7,CASSQASGSSYEQYF
.,TRBV18,TRBJ2-6,CASSSGGGANVLTF
TRBD2,TRBV11-3,TRBJ2-1,CASSRESGTVSYNEQFF
.,TRBV7-3,TRBJ1-2,CASSPRPGVGYTF
TRBD1,TRBV7-2,TRBJ2-1,CASSGQGHNEQFF
TRBD2,TRBV3-1/TRBV3-2,TRBJ2-7,CASSQTGGGVDEQYF
.,TRBV5-6,TRBJ2-2,CASSLPQGGATGELFF
TRBD1,TRBV11-2,TRBJ1-2,CASSSNRDRINYGYTF
.,TRBV9,TRBJ1-6,CASSGPPAGYNSPLHF
TRBD1,TRBV5-1,TRBJ2-7,CASSLTGQGAYEQYF
.,TRBV29-1,TRBJ2-2,CSVPSTGTNTGELFF
TRBD2,TRBV18,TRBJ2-2,CASSPRTTSGAGTGELFF